The 19 T cell receptor beta chains below all came from one sample that was sequenced in a study of tumor-infiltrating lymphocytes in primary liver carcinoma. Extraction also yielded germline DNA, while blood RNA was obtained from unsorted whole blood. From approximately 490 ng total RNA, TCR beta cDNA was generated with a primer in the constant region. Libraries for TCR beta were built through three nested multiplex PCR rounds, which together made up a slightly modified ARM-PCR procedure. Both of the initial two PCR rounds ran for around 10 cycles and employed TRBV1-TRBV30 forward primers alongside a C-beta reverse primer. MiXCR, applied by TCRdb to the multiplex PCR reads, yields one record per CDR3 protein. The sample holds about 320,000 distinct CDR3 sequences, over 55% seen once. Sequenced input: peripheral blood. The receptors shown here come from a man in his forties with primary liver carcinoma and hepatitis B virus infection.

V usage is TRBV20-1 and J usage is TRBJ2-3; D is possibly TRBD2 (6 bases). Per the germline V gene, CDR1 is DFQATT and CDR2 is SNEGSKA (reference sequence). Trimming took 6 bases from V and 0 from J, leaving 16 bases between them. The CDR3 runs to 15 residues. The CDR3 DNA is TGCAGTGCCAAAAAACCTAGCGAGAGCACAGATACGCAGTATTTT. It specifies CSAKKPSESTDTQYF.

Remarks on this clonotype: The junction does not match germline at one end; this may be a read error. The CDR3 spells CSVGVGVQMEILFF. For the CDR3, the DNA is TGCAGCGTTGGGGTAGGGGTACAGATGGAAATACTGTTTTTT. The chain carries TRBV29-1 and TRBJ1-4; a possible D gene is TRBD1 (5 bases). Germline V gives CDR1 SQVTM, CDR2 ANQGSEA. The CDR3 extends over 14 amino acids. Supplemented by reference TRBV29-1 and TRBJ1-4, the full variable domain reads SAVISQKPSRDICQRGTSLTIQCQVDSQVTMMFWYRQQPGQSLTLIATANQGSEATYESGFVIDKFPISRPNLTFSTLTVSNMSPEDSSIYLCSVGVGVQMEILFFGSGTQLSVL.

There are many counts of this clonotype. The rearrangement links TRBV6-5 to TRBJ2-7; maybe TRBD2 (5 bases). Germline V gives CDR1 MNHEY, CDR2 SVGAGI. Trimming pared 10 bases from V and 2 bases from J, leaving 12 bases between. There are 12 residues in the CDR3. CDR3 in DNA: TGTGCCATTCGACGGGGAGCCTACGAGCAGTACTTC. Amino acids: CAIRRGAYEQYF.

A note on this clonotype: Because it lacks the conserved phenylalanine or tryptophan at the end, this CDR3 is likely a read error. The chain joins TRBV10-3 to TRBJ2-3; 12 bases map to TRBD2. Germline V gives CDR1 ENHRY, CDR2 SYGVKD. CDR3 length: 18 amino acids. Germline trimming cut 0 bases from V and 2 bases from J; bases unmatched to any gene: 6. CDR3 sequence reads: CAISESLAGGPLTDTQYL. The CDR3 bases are TGTGCCATCAGTGAGTCTCTAGCGGGAGGGCCCCTCACAGATACGCAGTATCTT.

Concerning this clonotype: A much larger clone sits a single nucleotide away, making a read error possible. This chain joins TRBV6-5 and TRBJ1-1; D is unresolved. This CDR3 spans 13 amino acids. Germline V gene lookup returns CDR1 MNHEY and CDR2 SVGAGI. Trimming left V 7 bases short and J 1 base short, with 10 bases between. CDR3 loop: CASIGQPNTEAFF. CDR3 nucleotides: TGTGCCAGCATCGGGCAGCCGAACACTGAAGCTTTCTTT.

Worth noting for this clonotype: Possible read error: a much larger clone is one base away. This chain links TRBV6-5 with TRBJ1-1; a weak D match, TRBD1 (5 bases). CDR1 and CDR2 from the germline V gene are MNHEY and SVGAGI. The CDR3 has 12 amino acids. The CDR3 DNA follows: TGTGCCAGCAGCCGCGCGGGGGTCAAGCTTTCTTTT. This translates into CASSRAGVKLSF.

About this clonotype itself: Possible read error: a much larger clone is one base away. J is TRBJ1-1 and V is TRBV6-1, with 8 bases identical to TRBD1. The CDR3 is made up of 14 amino acids. CDR1 and CDR2 from the germline V gene are MNHNS and SASEGT. The trim removed 6 bases at V and 6 bases at J, leaving 9 bases unmatched. In nucleotides, the CDR3 is TGTGCCAGCAGCCCCGGACAGGGAGGCGCTGAAGCTTTCTTT. Its protein is CASSPGQGGAEAFF.

V and J are TRBV29-1 and TRBJ1-2; D possibly corresponds to TRBD1 (5 bases). V lost 4 bases to trimming and J lost 10 bases, with 22 bases between them. This CDR3 has 14 residues. CDR1 is SQVTM, CDR2 ANQGSEA, per germline. CDR3 bases: TGCAGCGTTGTAGGCCAGTCGCCCGGGGGAGACTACACCTTC. As protein: CSVVGQSPGGDYTF.

Remarks on this clonotype: An end of the junction does not agree with germline; a read error may underlie this. This chain uses TRBV11-2 with TRBJ2-3; D perhaps matches TRBD2 (6 bases). The CDR3 spans 17 residues. CDR1 is SGHAT, CDR2 FQNNGV, per germline. The CDR3 is CASSLGVTGEAADMQYF. CDR3 sequence (DNA): TGTGCCAGCAGCTTGGGGGTAACGGGAGAGGCGGCAGATATGCAGTATTTT.

There are a few counts of this clonotype. The chain uses TRBV5-4 and TRBJ2-7, with TRBD2 identical over 7 bases. Germline V gene sequence: CDR1 SGHNT, CDR2 YYREEE (reference sequence). The J segment lost 4 bases and the V segment lost 2 bases, leaving 9 bases of the junction unmatched. This CDR3 contains 15 residues. CDR3 sequence: CASSFPGGSGYEQYF. CDR3 nucleotides: TGTGCCAGCAGCTTCCCGGGGGGTTCAGGTTACGAGCAGTACTTC.

On this clonotype itself: This sequence may be a read error, since a much larger clone differs from it by one base. The rearrangement links TRBV28 to TRBJ2-4; D gene ambiguous. The CDR3 has 11 amino acids. CDR1 is MDHEN, CDR2 SYDVKM, per germline. Trimming pared 4 bases from V and 10 bases from J, leaving 8 bases between. CDR3: CASSSVVIQYF. The CDR3 bases are TGTGCCAGCAGTTCGGTAGTTATTCAGTACTTC.

This clonotype was counted only a few times. The V and J genes are TRBV28 and TRBJ2-1; weak D call: TRBD1 (5 bases). V dropped 6 bases and J dropped 4 bases, with 13 bases sitting between them. Germline loops: CDR1 MDHEN, CDR2 SYDVKM. This CDR3 contains 14 residues. CDR3: CASRTPTEYNEQFF. The CDR3 DNA reads as TGTGCCAGCAGAACACCGACAGAATACAATGAGCAGTTCTTC.

In this sample, this clonotype turned up many times. V and J are TRBV29-1 and TRBJ2-1; D is uncertain. The germline gives CDR1 SQVTM, CDR2 ANQGSEA. CDR3 length equals 10 residues. V was shortened by 5 bases and J by 5 bases, with 4 bases between the two germline ends. Here the CDR3 reads CSVWDNEQFF. The CDR3 region has the DNA TGCAGCGTTTGGGACAATGAGCAGTTCTTC.

The rearrangement links TRBV28 to TRBJ1-1, with D unresolved. This CDR3 region has 13 residues. Germline V gene sequence: CDR1 MDHEN, CDR2 SYDVKM. Trimming removed 3 bases at V and 5 bases at J, with 10 bases between. CDR3 bases: TGTGCCAGCAGTTTGGTAGGGATGACTGAAGCTTTCTTT. It yields the protein CASSLVGMTEAFF.

With regard to this clonotype: A much larger clone lies a single base off, so this may be a read error. The gene calls are TRBV7-8 and TRBJ1-1; no clear D. Trimming removed 1 base from V and 4 bases from J, with 16 bases in between. There are 16 residues in the CDR3. Germline assignment: CDR1 SGHVS and CDR2 FQNEAQ. CDR3 sequence: CASSLGVSPESTEAFF. The CDR3 DNA is TGTGCCAGCAGCTTAGGGGTTTCCCCAGAGAGCACTGAAGCTTTCTTT.

Regarding this clonotype: This clone may be a read error of a much larger clone one base away. The CDR3 does not end in the conserved phenylalanine or tryptophan, so this is likely a read error. The V and J genes are TRBV6-5 and TRBJ2-5; D gene ambiguous. CDR3 length: 14 residues. With 0 bases removed from V and 2 bases from J, the gap between germline ends came to 7 bases. CDR1 and CDR2 (germline): MNHEY, SVGAGI. CDR3 sequence reads: CASSYSRQQETQYL. In nucleotides, the CDR3 is TGTGCCAGCAGTTACTCGAGACAACAAGAGACCCAGTACCTC.

This clonotype was detected ten times or more. The chain combines TRBV29-1 with TRBJ2-7, with 9 bases that match TRBD1. The trim removed 7 bases at V and 5 bases at J, leaving 6 bases unmatched. Per the germline V gene, CDR1 is SQVTM and CDR2 is ANQGSEA. The length of the CDR3 is 12 residues. Here the CDR3 reads CSAGGQGDEQYF. The CDR3 DNA reads as TGCAGCGCCGGGGGACAGGGCGACGAGCAGTACTTC.

V and J are TRBV10-2 and TRBJ2-2, with 10 bases that match TRBD2. CDR1 is WSHSY, CDR2 SAAADI, per germline. This CDR3 is 15 amino acids long. With 7 bases clipped from V and 4 bases from J, the junction kept 6 bases outside the gene matches. CDR3 sequence reads: CASTQGLAVTGELFF. In DNA form, the CDR3 reads TGCGCCAGCACTCAAGGACTAGCGGTCACCGGGGAGCTGTTTTTT.

This clonotype showed up just a few times. At one boundary the junction diverges from the germline segment, which might be a read error. The chain employs TRBV10-2 and TRBJ1-2; D is possibly TRBD1 (5 bases). The CDR3 is made up of 13 amino acids. Germline V lookup: CDR1 WSHSY, CDR2 SAAADI. The CDR3 sequence is CTSSDWGLDGYTF. CDR3 coding DNA: TGCACCAGCAGTGATTGGGGCTTGGATGGCTACACCTTC.